The sequence of this T cell receptor beta chain was determined in a study of blood T cell repertoires in COVID-19. Across the whole study: Material from acute and convalescent COVID-19 was sourced from the United States, Italy and Spain. The cDNA or gDNA used as material had been derived from T cells, B-cell-depleted T cells, or PBMCs.

Authors' methods: Amplifying reference gene primers gave estimates of nucleated cell counts. TCRdb keeps only in-frame clones here, not all; method: immunoSEQ multiplex PCR. V and J calls and clone size are as listed in that table; D and trimming were resolved from the DNA. The profile shows roughly 240,000 clones, around 86% of them singletons. V was cut by 2 bases and J by 4 bases, with 12 bases left in between. The V gene's germline CDR1 is SQVTM and CDR2 ANQGSEA. The CDR3 runs to 13 residues. Sequenced input: peripheral blood. This sequence joins TRBV29-1 and TRBJ2-7, with D unclear. This receptor was taken from a man aged 18 to 30 with active or convalescent COVID-19. CDR3 in DNA: TGCAGCGTTGAATGGCAAGATTCTTACGAGCAGTACTTC. Residues: CSVEWQDSYEQYF.